Below, one TCR beta chain is given with its context. The antigen it binds to is not known. Base qualities were left out, and no much larger clone turns up one base away. This record belongs to a study of blood T cell repertoires in COVID-19 (dated by TCRdb to the early 2020s). With respect to the entire study: Samples from collaborators originated in the United States, Italy and Spain and spanned both the acute and convalescent phases of COVID-19. The prospective study material was composed of cDNA or gDNA derived from T cells, B-cell-depleted T cells, or PBMCs. Deeply sampled blood TCRbeta repertoires from subjects exposed to, actively infected with, or recovered from COVID-19 were included in the dataset. A freely available public database, intended as a resource for researchers studying the immune response to SARS-CoV-2, is where the repertoires were released. Samples were obtained from the ongoing ImmuneRACE study (first 160 participants) and from some 1,300 subjects provided by 6 global collaborators. A de-identified subject ID, COVID-19 status, age in years and sex were almost always included in the sample metadata. Where available, HLA class I and class II types were obtained from metadata supplied by the sample provider rather than from assay-based typing. What the authors observed across the whole study: The amount of clinical and demographic metadata varied by source and participant and was provided uncurated.

TCRbeta CDR3 regions were amplified from genomic DNA using the immunoSEQ Assay, a bias-controlled multiplex PCR. In the original analysis: Nucleated cell counts per sample were estimated from amplification of reference gene primers within the assay. To quantify the absolute abundance of each unique TCRbeta CDR3 rearrangement, sequence reads were collapsed and filtered. For each sample, productive Simpson clonality was calculated as the square root of Simpson's diversity index across productive rearrangements. TCRdb retrieved this table from immuneACCESS and kept in-frame rearrangements only. Not all clones are present; in checked studies, unresolved V genes account for under half, and no reason is known for the remainder. V and J calls and clone size are given by that table; D and trimming were obtained from the DNA. This sample holds about 240,000 clones; 80% to 90% were observed only once. 3.6% of the sample comes from the top ten.

Enrolling through a virtual design, the prospective study's participants ranged in age from roughly 18 to 90 years and lived across roughly 23 United States geographic areas. Cohort assignment in the prospective study relied on participant-reported clinical history from a screening survey and a study questionnaire. A participant counted as exposed if, within 2 weeks of entering the study, that participant had been in contact with someone who had a PCR-confirmed or clinician-diagnosed COVID-19 case. Each participant in the prospective study had whole blood, serum and a nasopharyngeal or oropharyngeal swab collected by mobile phlebotomists. Participants in the prospective study had the option to provide additional blood draws and questionnaires over a roughly two-month period. Blood samples from the prospective study were shipped frozen or at room temperature prior to DNA extraction. Trimming costs V 3 bases and J 0 bases, and their ends lie 17 bases apart. The germline V gene encodes CDR1 KGHSH and CDR2 LQKENI. Including the terminal cysteine and phenylalanine, the CDR3 comprises 17 residues. Only the CDR3 region is kept as DNA, spanning 51 bases read in frame from base 1.

Sample: PBMCs or T cells enriched from blood (not recorded which). This clonotype originated in a woman aged 35 to 49 who had been exposed to COVID-19. This chain is built from TRBV18 and TRBJ2-5; TRBD2 is a weak D gene call, 5 bases matching. The DNA sequence is as follows: TGTGCCAGCTCACCTTACTCCGGGATCAATTACCAAGAGACCCAGTACTTC. Its translation is CASSPYSGINYQETQYF.